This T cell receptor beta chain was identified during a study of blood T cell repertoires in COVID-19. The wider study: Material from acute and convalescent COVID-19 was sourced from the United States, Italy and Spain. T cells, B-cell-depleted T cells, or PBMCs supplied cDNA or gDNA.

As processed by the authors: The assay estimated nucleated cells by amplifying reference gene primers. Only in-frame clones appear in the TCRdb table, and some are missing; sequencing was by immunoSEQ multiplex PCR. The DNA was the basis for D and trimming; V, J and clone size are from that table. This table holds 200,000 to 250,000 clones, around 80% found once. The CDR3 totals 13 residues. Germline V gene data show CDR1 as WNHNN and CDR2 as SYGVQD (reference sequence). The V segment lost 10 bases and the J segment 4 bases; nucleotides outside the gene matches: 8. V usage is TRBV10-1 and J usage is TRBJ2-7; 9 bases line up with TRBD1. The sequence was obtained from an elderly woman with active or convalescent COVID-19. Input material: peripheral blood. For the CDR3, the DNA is TGCGCCAAAGCCGGGACAGGGAATTACGAGCAGTACTTC. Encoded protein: CAKAGTGNYEQYF.